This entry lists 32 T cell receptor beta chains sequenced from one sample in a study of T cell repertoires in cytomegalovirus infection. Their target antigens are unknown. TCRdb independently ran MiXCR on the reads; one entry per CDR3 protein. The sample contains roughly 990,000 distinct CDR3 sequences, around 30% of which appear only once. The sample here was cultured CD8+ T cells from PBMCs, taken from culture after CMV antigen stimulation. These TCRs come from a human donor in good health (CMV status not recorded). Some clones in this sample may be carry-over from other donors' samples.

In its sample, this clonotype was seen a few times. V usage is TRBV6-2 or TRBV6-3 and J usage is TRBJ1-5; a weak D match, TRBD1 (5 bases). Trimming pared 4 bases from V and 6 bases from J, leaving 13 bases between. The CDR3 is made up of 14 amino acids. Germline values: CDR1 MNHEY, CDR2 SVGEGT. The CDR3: CASSWVGGVQPQHF. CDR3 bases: TGTGCCAGCAGTTGGGTCGGGGGGGTTCAGCCCCAGCATTTT.

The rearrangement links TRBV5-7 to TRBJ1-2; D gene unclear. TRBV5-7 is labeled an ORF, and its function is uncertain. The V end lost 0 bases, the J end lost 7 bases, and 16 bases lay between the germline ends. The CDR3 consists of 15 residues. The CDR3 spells CASSLEILHRSGYTF. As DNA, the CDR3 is TGTGCCAGCAGCTTGGAGATCTTGCACCGCTCTGGCTACACCTTC.

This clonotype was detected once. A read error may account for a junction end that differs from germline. The CDR3 bases are TGTGCCAGCAGCTTAGTGGACAGACCGTTCTCTGGAAACACCATATATTTC. Amino acid sequence: CASSLVDRPFSGNTIYF. J is TRBJ1-3 and V is TRBV7-3; a possible D gene is TRBD1 (6 bases). Germline CDR1 reads SGHTA; CDR2 reads FQGTGA. This CDR3 is built from 17 residues.

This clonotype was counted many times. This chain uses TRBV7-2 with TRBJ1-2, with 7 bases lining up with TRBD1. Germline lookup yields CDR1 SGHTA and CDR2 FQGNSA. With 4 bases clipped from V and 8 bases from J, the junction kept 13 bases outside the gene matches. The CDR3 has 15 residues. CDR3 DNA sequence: TGTGCCAGCAGCTCCATGCCGGGGACAGACTTGGGCTACACCTTC. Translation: CASSSMPGTDLGYTF.

The CDR3: CASSRDIAANQPQHF. CDR3 bases: TGCGCCAGCAGCCGAGACATAGCGGCCAATCAGCCCCAGCATTTT. This chain connects TRBV4-1 to TRBJ1-5, with D unresolved. The V gene lost 4 bases and the J gene lost 3 bases, with 13 bases spanning the gap. CDR3 size: 15 residues. From germline, CDR1 is MGHRA and CDR2 YSYEKL.

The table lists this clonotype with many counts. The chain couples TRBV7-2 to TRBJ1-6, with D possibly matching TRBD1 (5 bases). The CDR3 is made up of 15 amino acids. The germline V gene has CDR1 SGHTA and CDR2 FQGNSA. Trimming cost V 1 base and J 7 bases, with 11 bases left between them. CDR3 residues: CASSLGGLRNSPLHF. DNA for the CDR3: TGTGCCAGCAGCTTAGGGGGCCTCCGCAATTCACCCCTCCACTTT.

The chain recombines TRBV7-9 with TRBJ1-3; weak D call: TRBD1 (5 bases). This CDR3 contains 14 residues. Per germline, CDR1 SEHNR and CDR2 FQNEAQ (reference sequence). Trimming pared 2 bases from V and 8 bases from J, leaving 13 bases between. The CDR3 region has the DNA TGTGCCAGCAGCTTACCCCCAGGGCGAGACACCATATATTTT. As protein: CASSLPPGRDTIYF.

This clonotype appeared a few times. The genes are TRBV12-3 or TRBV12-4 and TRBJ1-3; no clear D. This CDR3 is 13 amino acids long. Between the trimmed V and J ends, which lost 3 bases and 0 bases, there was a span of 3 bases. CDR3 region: CASSFFSGNTIYF. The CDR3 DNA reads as TGTGCCAGCAGTTTTTTCTCTGGAAACACCATATATTTT.

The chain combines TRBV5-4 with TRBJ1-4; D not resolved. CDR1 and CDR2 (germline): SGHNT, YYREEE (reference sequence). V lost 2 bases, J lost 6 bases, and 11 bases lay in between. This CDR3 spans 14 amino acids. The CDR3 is CASSFGGIHEKLFF. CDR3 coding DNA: TGTGCCAGCAGCTTTGGAGGGATTCATGAAAAACTGTTTTTT.

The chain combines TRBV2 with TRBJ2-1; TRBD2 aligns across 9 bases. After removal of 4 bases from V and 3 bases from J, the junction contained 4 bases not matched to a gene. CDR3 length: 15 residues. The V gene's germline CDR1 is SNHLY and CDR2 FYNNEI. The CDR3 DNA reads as TGTGCCAGCAGTGGTGGTAGCGGGGGCTACAATGAGCAGTTCTTC. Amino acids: CASSGGSGGYNEQFF.

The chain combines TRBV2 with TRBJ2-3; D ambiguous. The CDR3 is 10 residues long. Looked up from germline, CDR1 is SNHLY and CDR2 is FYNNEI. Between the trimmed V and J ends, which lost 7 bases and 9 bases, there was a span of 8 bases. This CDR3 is CASMGYTQYF. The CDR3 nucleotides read TGTGCCAGCATGGGATACACGCAGTATTTT.

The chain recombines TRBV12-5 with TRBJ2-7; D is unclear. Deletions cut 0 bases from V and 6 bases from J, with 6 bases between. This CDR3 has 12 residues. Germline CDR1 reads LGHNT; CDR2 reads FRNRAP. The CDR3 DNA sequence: TGTGCTAGTGGTTTGGTACAAGCCGAGCAGTACTTC. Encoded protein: CASGLVQAEQYF.

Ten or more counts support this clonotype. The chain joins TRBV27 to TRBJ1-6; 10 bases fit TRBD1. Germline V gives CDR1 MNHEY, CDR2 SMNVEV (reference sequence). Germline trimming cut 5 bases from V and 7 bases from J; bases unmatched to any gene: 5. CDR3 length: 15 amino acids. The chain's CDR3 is CASSPRDRGNSPLHF. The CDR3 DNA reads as TGTGCCAGCAGTCCGCGGGACAGGGGAAATTCACCCCTCCACTTT.

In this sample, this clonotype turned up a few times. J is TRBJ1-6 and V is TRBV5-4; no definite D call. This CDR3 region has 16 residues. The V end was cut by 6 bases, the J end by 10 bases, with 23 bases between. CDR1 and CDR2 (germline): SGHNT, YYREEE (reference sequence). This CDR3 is CASTPPGYSPGSPLHF. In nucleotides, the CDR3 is TGTGCCAGCACCCCCCCGGGATATTCCCCTGGGTCACCCCTCCACTTT.

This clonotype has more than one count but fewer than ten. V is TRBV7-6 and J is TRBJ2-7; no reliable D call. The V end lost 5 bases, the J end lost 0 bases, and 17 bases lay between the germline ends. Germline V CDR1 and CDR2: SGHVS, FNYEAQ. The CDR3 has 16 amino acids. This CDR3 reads CASSPTGPDSSYEQYF. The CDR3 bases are TGTGCCAGCAGCCCTACGGGCCCCGATAGCTCCTACGAGCAGTACTTC.

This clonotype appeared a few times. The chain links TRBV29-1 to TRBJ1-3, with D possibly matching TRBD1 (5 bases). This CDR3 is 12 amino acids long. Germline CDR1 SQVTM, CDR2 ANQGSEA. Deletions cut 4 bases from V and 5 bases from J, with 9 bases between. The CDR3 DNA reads TGCAGCGTTGCGGGGGAGCGAAACACCATATATTTT. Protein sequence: CSVAGERNTIYF.

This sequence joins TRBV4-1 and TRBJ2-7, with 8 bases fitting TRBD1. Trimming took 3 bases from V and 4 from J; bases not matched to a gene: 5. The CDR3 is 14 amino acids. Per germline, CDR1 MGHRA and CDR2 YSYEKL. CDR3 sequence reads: CASSQGTGWYEQYF. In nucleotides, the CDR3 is TGCGCCAGCAGCCAGGGGACAGGATGGTACGAGCAGTACTTC.

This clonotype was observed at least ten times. CDR3 loop: CASTKTGFYEQYF. As DNA, the CDR3 is TGTGCCAGCACCAAGACGGGTTTCTACGAGCAGTACTTC. V and J are TRBV6-1 and TRBJ2-7; no reliable D call. V gave up 7 bases and J gave up 3 bases, with 13 bases separating them. CDR1 is MNHNS, CDR2 SASEGT, per germline. The CDR3 contains 13 residues.

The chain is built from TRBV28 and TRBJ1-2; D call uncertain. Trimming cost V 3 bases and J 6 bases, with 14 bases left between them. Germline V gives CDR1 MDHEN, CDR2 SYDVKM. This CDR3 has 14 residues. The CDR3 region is CASSFVPIGNGYTF. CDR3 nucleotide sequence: TGTGCCAGCAGTTTTGTCCCAATCGGGAATGGCTACACCTTC.

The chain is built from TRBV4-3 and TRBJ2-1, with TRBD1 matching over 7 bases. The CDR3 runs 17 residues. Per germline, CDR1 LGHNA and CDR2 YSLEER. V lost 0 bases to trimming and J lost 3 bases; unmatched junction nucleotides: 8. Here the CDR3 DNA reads TGCGCCAGCAGCCAAGAGGTGGGACAGACCATCTACAATGAGCAGTTCTTC. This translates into CASSQEVGQTIYNEQFF.

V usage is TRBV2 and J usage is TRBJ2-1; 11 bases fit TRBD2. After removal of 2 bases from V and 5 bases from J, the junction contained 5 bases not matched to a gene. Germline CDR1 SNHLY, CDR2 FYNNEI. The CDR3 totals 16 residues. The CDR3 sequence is CASSEPGLAAHNEQFF. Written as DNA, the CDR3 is TGTGCCAGCAGTGAACCGGGACTAGCGGCACACAATGAGCAGTTCTTC.

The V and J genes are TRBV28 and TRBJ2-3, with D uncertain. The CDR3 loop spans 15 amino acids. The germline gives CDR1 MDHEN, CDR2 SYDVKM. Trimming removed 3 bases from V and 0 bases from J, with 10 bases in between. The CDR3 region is CASSLVQVSTDTQYF. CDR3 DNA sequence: TGTGCCAGCAGTTTGGTCCAGGTCAGCACAGATACGCAGTATTTT. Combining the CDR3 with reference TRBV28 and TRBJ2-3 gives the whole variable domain DVKVTQSSRYLVKRTGEKVFLECVQDMDHENMFWYRQDPGLGLRLIYFSYDVKMKEKGDIPEGYSVSREKKERFSLILESASTNQTSMYLCASSLVQVSTDTQYFGPGTRLTVL.

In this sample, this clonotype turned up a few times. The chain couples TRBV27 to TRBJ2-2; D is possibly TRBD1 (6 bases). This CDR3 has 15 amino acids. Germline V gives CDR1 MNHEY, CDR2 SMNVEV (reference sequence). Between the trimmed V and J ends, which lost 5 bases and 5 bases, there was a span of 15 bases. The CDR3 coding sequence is TGTGCCAGCAGTATCCGGGTCACAGGGACCGGGGAGCTGTTTTTT. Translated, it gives CASSIRVTGTGELFF.

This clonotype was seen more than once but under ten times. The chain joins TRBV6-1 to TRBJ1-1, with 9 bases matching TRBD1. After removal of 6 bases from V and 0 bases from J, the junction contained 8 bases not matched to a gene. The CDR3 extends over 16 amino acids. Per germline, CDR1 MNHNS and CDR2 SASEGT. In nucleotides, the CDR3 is TGTGCCAGCAGGGATAACTACAGGGGGCTGAACACTGAAGCTTTCTTT. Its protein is CASRDNYRGLNTEAFF.

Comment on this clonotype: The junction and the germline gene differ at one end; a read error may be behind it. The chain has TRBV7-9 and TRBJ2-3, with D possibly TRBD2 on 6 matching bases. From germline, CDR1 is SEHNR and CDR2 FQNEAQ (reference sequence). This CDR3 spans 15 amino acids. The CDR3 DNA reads TGTGCCAACAGCCCGGGGGACTCTGGCACAGATACGCAGTATTTT. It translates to CANSPGDSGTDTQYF.

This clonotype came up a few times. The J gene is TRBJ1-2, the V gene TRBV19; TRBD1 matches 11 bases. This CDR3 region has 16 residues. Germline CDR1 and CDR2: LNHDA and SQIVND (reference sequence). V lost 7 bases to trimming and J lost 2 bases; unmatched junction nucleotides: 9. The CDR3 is CASTDRDRGNNYGYTF. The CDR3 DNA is TGTGCCAGTACCGACCGGGACAGGGGGAACAACTATGGCTACACCTTC.

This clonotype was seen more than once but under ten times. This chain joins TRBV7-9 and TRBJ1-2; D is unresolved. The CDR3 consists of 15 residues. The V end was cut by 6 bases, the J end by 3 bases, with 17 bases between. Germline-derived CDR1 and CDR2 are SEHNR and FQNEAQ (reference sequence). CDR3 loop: CASRLGAQWHYGYTF. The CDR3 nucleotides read TGTGCCAGCAGGCTTGGAGCTCAGTGGCACTATGGCTACACCTTC.

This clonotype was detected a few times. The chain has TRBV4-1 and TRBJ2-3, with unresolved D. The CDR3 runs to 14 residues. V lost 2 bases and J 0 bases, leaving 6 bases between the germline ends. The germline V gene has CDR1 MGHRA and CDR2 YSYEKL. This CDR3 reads CASSQFISTDTQYF. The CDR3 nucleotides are TGCGCCAGCAGCCAATTTATTAGCACAGATACGCAGTATTTT.

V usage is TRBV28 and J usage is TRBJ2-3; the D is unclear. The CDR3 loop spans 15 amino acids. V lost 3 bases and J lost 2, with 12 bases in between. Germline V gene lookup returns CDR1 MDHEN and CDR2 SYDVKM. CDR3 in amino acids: CASSFGRSNTDTQYF. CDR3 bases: TGTGCCAGCAGTTTCGGCAGGAGCAACACAGATACGCAGTATTTT.

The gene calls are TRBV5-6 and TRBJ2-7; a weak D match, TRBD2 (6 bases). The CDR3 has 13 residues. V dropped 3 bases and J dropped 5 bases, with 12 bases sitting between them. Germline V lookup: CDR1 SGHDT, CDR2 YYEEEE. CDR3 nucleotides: TGTGCCAGCAGCTCGGAGGGGTTCAACGAGCAGTACTTC. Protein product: CASSSEGFNEQYF.

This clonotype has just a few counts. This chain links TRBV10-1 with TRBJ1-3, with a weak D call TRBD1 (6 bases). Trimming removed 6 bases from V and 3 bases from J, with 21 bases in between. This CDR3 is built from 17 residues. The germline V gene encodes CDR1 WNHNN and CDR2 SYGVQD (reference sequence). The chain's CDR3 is CASSLSPGHGLGNTIYF. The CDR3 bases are TGCGCCAGCAGCCTTTCCCCGGGACACGGACTTGGAAACACCATATATTTT.

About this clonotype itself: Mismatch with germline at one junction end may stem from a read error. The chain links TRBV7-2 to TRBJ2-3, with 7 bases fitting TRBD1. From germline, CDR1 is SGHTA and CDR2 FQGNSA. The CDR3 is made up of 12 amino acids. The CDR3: CASQQGSDAQYF. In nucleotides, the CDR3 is TGTGCCAGCCAACAGGGGTCAGATGCGCAGTATTTT.